These 17 T cell receptor beta chains share one sample of origin, sequenced in a study of blood T cell repertoires in COVID-19. Sequencing used immunoSEQ multiplex PCR; TCRdb keeps in-frame clones, though not all of them. Counted here are around 100,000 clones, around nine tenths occurring once; the ten biggest clones make up 4.5%. The sample comprised peripheral blood. The receptors were gathered from a man aged 35 to 55 with acute or convalescent COVID-19.

This chain connects TRBV9 to TRBJ2-2; D may be TRBD1 (7 bases). Between the trimmed V and J ends, which lost 3 bases and 3 bases, there was a span of 15 bases. Germline CDR1 and CDR2: SGDLS and YYNGEE. The CDR3 is 16 residues long. In DNA, the CDR3 is TGTGCCAGCAGCGCCCGACAGGGACTGGACACCGGGGAGCTGTTTTTT. Encoded protein: CASSARQGLDTGELFF.

This clone was recorded once. The rearrangement joins TRBV11-3 to TRBJ2-1, with TRBD1 matching 7 bases. Germline lookup yields CDR1 SGHNT and CDR2 YENEEA. V lost 5 bases to trimming and J lost 5 bases; unmatched junction nucleotides: 12. The CDR3 sequence is 16 residues long. The DNA of the CDR3 is TGTGCCAGCAGCCCCCAGACGCCGACAGGGAACAATGAGCAGTTCTTC. Its protein product is CASSPQTPTGNNEQFF.

The chain is built from TRBV10-3 and TRBJ1-2; 9 nucleotides match TRBD1. The ends lost 4 bases at V and 2 bases at J; junction bases unmatched: 2. This CDR3 region has 14 residues. CDR1 is ENHRY and CDR2 is SYGVKD in the germline V gene. In DNA, the CDR3 is TGTGCCATCAGTGGGGACAGGGCCAACTATGGCTACACCTTC. Its translation: CAISGDRANYGYTF.

This clone was observed once. The genes are TRBV5-1 and TRBJ2-7, with TRBD1 as a possible D gene (6 bases). Trimming shortened V by 0 bases and J by 5 bases, and 15 bases separated the two germline ends. The CDR3 covers 15 residues. Germline CDR1 and CDR2: SGHRS and YFSETQ. CDR3 sequence (DNA): TGCGCCAGCAGCTTGGAGGGTACAGGGCGGCACGAGCAGTACTTC. Translation gives CASSLEGTGRHEQYF.

The rearrangement joins TRBV7-9 to TRBJ2-7, with TRBD2 matching 10 bases. This CDR3 is 14 amino acids long. Losses at the gene ends were 5 bases for V and 1 base for J; bases not matched to a gene: 2. Germline CDR1 and CDR2: SEHNR and FQNEAQ (reference sequence). For the CDR3, the DNA is TGTGCCAGCAGCCCGACTAGCGGGTCCTACGAGCAGTACTTC. Its translation is CASSPTSGSYEQYF.

This chain joins TRBV5-4 and TRBJ2-5, with 7 bases that match TRBD2. The CDR3 covers 15 residues. J gave up 4 bases and V 0 bases, and 6 bases lay outside the gene matches. CDR1 is SGHNT and CDR2 is YYREEE in the germline V gene (reference sequence). The CDR3 loop is CASSLELAGVETQYF. DNA of the CDR3: TGTGCCAGCAGCTTGGAGTTAGCGGGTGTAGAGACCCAGTACTTC.

The genes are TRBV29-1 and TRBJ1-1; TRBD1 matches 9 bases. Germline V lookup: CDR1 SQVTM, CDR2 ANQGSEA. This CDR3 region has 13 residues. Unmatched junction bases numbered 6, after V lost 6 bases and J lost 4 bases. CDR3 residues: CSVGRQGGTEAFF. The CDR3 DNA sequence: TGCAGCGTCGGAAGACAGGGGGGCACTGAAGCTTTCTTT. Drawing the rest from reference TRBV29-1 and TRBJ1-1, the complete variable domain is SAVISQKPSRDICQRGTSLTIQCQVDSQVTMMFWYRQQPGQSLTLIATANQGSEATYESGFVIDKFPISRPNLTFSTLTVSNMSPEDSSIYLCSVGRQGGTEAFFGQGTRLTVV.

Note on this clone: Its ends do not fully match the called genes, so a read error is possible. This chain joins TRBV13 and TRBJ2-3; D is undetermined. The CDR3 length is 13 residues. CDR1 is PRHDT, CDR2 FYEKMQ, per germline (reference sequence). CDR3 DNA: TGTGCCAGCAGCTTAGTTGGCACCGATACGCAGTATTTT. Translated: CASSLVGTDTQYF.

This clone was counted once. The V and J genes are TRBV5-4 and TRBJ2-7, with 10 bases aligning to TRBD2. Germline V gives CDR1 SGHNT, CDR2 YYREEE (reference sequence). This CDR3 region has 19 residues. The V segment lost 4 bases and the J segment 1 base; nucleotides outside the gene matches: 17. The CDR3 DNA reads as TGTGCCAGCAGCCTACCCGGGGGGGCTAGCGGGGGAGGATCCTACGAGCAGTACTTC. As protein: CASSLPGGASGGGSYEQYF.

The chain combines TRBV6-1 with TRBJ1-1; D uncertain. Per germline, CDR1 MNHNS and CDR2 SASEGT. Trimming took off 2 bases at V and 0 bases at J, with 10 bases between the two ends. The CDR3 totals 15 residues. CDR3 residues: CASSESPGLNTEAFF. The CDR3 DNA reads TGTGCCAGCAGTGAATCCCCAGGTCTGAACACTGAAGCTTTCTTT.

The V call is TRBV9, the J call TRBJ2-1, with 9 nucleotides matching TRBD1. The germline CDR1 and CDR2 sequences are SGDLS and YYNGEE. Unmatched junction bases numbered 8, after V lost 5 bases and J lost 5 bases. The CDR3 totals 15 residues. For the CDR3, the DNA is TGTGCCAGCAGGCCTGCCGGGACAGGGAACAATGAGCAGTTCTTC. Residues: CASRPAGTGNNEQFF.

The rearrangement links TRBV7-2 to TRBJ1-3; D gene unclear. V lost 1 base and J 3 bases, leaving 4 bases between the germline ends. Germline V lookup: CDR1 SGHTA, CDR2 FQGNSA. The CDR3 is 13 amino acids. The CDR3 loop is CASSLDRGNTIYF. As DNA, the CDR3 is TGTGCCAGCAGCTTAGATCGTGGAAACACCATATATTTT.

This chain links TRBV9 with TRBJ1-1; D gene uncertain. The ends were cut back, 2 bases at V and 5 bases at J, with 10 bases in the middle. CDR1 and CDR2 (germline): SGDLS, YYNGEE. The CDR3 runs to 13 residues. The CDR3 DNA sequence: TGTGCCAGCAGCGTTCTGGTGGAGACTGAAGCTTTCTTT. It codes for CASSVLVETEAFF.

The chain employs TRBV11-2 and TRBJ2-1, with D possibly being TRBD2 (7 bases). The V gene lost 7 bases and the J gene lost 8 bases, with 12 bases spanning the gap. The CDR3 covers 12 residues. The germline gives CDR1 SGHAT, CDR2 FQNNGV. The CDR3 loop is CASTQGGDEQFF. The CDR3 nucleotides are TGTGCCAGCACCCAAGGGGGGGATGAGCAGTTCTTC. The complete variable domain, with remaining parts taken from reference TRBV11-2 and TRBJ2-1, reads EAGVAQSPRYKIIEKRQSVAFWCNPISGHATLYWYQQILGQGPKLLIQFQNNGVVDDSQLPKDRFSAERLKGVDSTLKIQPAKLEDSAVYLCASTQGGDEQFFGPGTRLTVL.

The chain is built from TRBV29-1 and TRBJ1-2; D is perhaps TRBD1 (6 bases). V was pared by 5 bases and J by 8 bases, with 12 bases between. This CDR3 is 11 amino acids long. Looked up from germline, CDR1 is SQVTM and CDR2 is ANQGSEA. The CDR3 is CSVPRGHGYTF. The DNA of the CDR3 is TGCAGCGTTCCCAGGGGCCACGGCTACACCTTC.

The chain links TRBV7-3 to TRBJ2-2; 7 bases match TRBD1. V was clipped by 4 bases and J by 8 bases; unmatched bases: 10. CDR1 and CDR2 (germline): SGHTA, FQGTGA. The CDR3 spans 15 residues. CDR3 in amino acids: CASSSIPTGSGELFF. In nucleotides, the CDR3 is TGTGCCAGCAGCTCCATCCCGACAGGGTCTGGGGAGCTGTTTTTT.

V gene TRBV2 combines with J gene TRBJ1-5; D remains unclear. The V gene lost 3 bases and the J gene lost 4 bases, with 10 bases spanning the gap. Germline V lookup: CDR1 SNHLY, CDR2 FYNNEI. The CDR3 runs 14 residues. Written as DNA, the CDR3 is TGTGCCAGCAGTGATTACACACCAAATCAGCCCCAGCATTTT. It is translated as CASSDYTPNQPQHF.